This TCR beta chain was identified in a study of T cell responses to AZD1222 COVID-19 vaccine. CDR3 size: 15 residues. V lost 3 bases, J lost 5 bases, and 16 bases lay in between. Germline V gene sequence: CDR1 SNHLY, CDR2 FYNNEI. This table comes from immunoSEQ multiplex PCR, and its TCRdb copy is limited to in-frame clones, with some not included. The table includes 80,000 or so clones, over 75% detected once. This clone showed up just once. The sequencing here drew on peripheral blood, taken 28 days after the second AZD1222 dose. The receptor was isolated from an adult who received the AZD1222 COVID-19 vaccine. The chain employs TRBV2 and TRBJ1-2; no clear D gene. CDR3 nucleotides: TGTGCCAGCAGTGATATCCCCGTCTCTGGGTATGGCTACACCTTC. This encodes CASSDIPVSGYGYTF.